This TCR beta chain is drawn from a study of OX40 agonist ivuxolimab in advanced cancers. Trimming shortened V by 5 bases and J by 3 bases, and 18 bases separated the two germline ends. Germline assignment: CDR1 SQVTM and CDR2 ANQGSEA. This CDR3 is 15 amino acids long. Systemic immunosuppression or autoimmune disease history was grounds to exclude patients. Generated by immunoSEQ multiplex PCR, the TCRdb table keeps only in-frame clones and is missing some. The table records 20,000 to 25,000 clones, roughly 84% of them present only once. This sequence was found in an adult with an advanced solid tumor such as melanoma, head and neck, liver or kidney cancer. Source: CD4+ or CD8+ T cells sorted from blood, taken in a trial of the OX40 agonist ivuxolimab. This sequence joins TRBV29-1 and TRBJ2-3, with TRBD2 as a possible D gene (5 bases). CDR3 protein: CSVISVGDRTDTQYF. The DNA for the CDR3 is TGCAGCGTTATAAGTGTCGGGGATCGAACAGATACGCAGTATTTT.